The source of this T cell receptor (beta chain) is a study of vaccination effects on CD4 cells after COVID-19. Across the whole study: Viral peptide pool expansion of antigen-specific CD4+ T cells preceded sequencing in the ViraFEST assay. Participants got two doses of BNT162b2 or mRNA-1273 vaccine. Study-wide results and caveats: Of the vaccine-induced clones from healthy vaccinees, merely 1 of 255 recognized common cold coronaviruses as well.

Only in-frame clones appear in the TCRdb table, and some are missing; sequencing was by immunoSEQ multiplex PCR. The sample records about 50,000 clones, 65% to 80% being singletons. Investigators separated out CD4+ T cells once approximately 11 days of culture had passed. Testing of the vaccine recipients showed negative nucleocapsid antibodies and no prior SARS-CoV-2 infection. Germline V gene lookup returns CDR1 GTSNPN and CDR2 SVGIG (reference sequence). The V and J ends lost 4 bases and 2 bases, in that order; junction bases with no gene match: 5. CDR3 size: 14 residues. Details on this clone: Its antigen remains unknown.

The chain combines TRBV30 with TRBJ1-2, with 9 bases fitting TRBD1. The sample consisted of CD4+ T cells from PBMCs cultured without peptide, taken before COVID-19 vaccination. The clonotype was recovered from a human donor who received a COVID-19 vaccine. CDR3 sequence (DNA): TGTGCCTGGAATCGGGACAGGGTGAACTATGGCTACACCTTC. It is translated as CAWNRDRVNYGYTF.